The present T cell receptor beta chain was sequenced within a study of cytomegalovirus exposure and HLA in healthy donors. Primers: 60 Vbeta forward and 13 Jbeta reverse. Clones were sequenced by immunoSEQ multiplex PCR, and TCRdb holds only the in-frame ones, with some missing. The table has some 150,000 clones, around four fifths seen once. This CDR3 has 13 residues. Per germline, CDR1 MNHNS and CDR2 SASEGT. The germline V and J ends were trimmed by 2 bases and 0 bases, with 2 bases remaining between them. The study's findings and limits: Upon later analysis, HLA-associated TCR beta chains proved more clonally expanded than other, equally common chains. V- and J-gene trimming of TCR beta was linked (in a later analysis) to a missense DCLRE1C variant. Associated with HLA alleles at 0.05 false discovery rate in a later analysis were some 18,000 TCR beta sequences.

With regard to this clone: What it recognizes is unknown.

Material for sequencing was PBMCs. The TCR comes from a woman in her forties or fifties in good health and CMV-seropositive. The chain has TRBV6-1 and TRBJ1-3; no definite D call. The CDR3 here is CASSEYSGNTIYF. The CDR3 DNA is TGTGCCAGCAGTGAATACTCTGGAAACACCATATATTTT.